The rows below give T cell receptor beta chains drawn from one sample of a study of neurological immune-mediated disorders. TCRdb fed the 5' RACE reads into MiXCR, producing one record per CDR3 protein. The repertoire consists of about 24,000 distinct CDR3 sequences, with around 15% occurring once and the leading ten covering under 20%. The sample consisted of PBMCs. All receptors derive from a woman aged 35 to 49 with HTLV-1-associated myelopathy (HAM/TSP). The CDR3 runs from the conserved cysteine through the conserved F or W. D genes are given only for firm matches. Some rows have no size entry. The others give once, few or many, or a class for an expanded clone.

v_gene	d_gene	j_gene	abundance	CDR3aa	CDR3nt
TRBV10-3	.	TRBJ2-7	.	CAISEGVREHYF	TGTGCCATCAGTGAAGGGGTGAGGGAGCATTATTTC
TRBV7-9	TRBD2	TRBJ2-5	.	CASSLWASGGQETQYF	TGTGCCAGCAGCTTATGGGCTAGCGGGGGCCAAGAGACCCAGTACTTC
TRBV12-3/TRBV12-4	.	TRBJ1-2	many	CASRSVHYGYTF	TGTGCCAGCAGGTCGGTACACTATGGCTACACCTTC
TRBV20-1	.	TRBJ2-5	medium-sized	CSARVQRSQETQYF	TGCAGTGCTAGAGTGCAGCGGAGTCAAGAGACCCAGTACTTC
TRBV30	TRBD1	TRBJ1-1	few	CAWRVRGQLNTEAFF	TGTGCCTGGAGGGTCAGGGGGCAGTTGAACACTGAAGCTTTCTTT
TRBV3-1	TRBD1	TRBJ1-1	many	CASTPTGAQNTEAFF	TGTGCCAGCACCCCGACAGGGGCCCAGAACACTGAAGCTTTCTTT
TRBV4-3	.	TRBJ1-2	.	CASSGKVKLRGYGYTF	TGCGCCAGCAGCGGAAAAGTAAAACTGAGGGGCTATGGCTACACCTTC
TRBV5-1	TRBD1	TRBJ2-5	many	CASRGGRDRGRRGQETQYF	TGCGCCAGCAGAGGCGGCCGGGACAGGGGGCGCCGAGGGCAAGAGACCCAGTACTTC
TRBV6-2/TRBV6-3	.	TRBJ2-5	many	CASSRDSVQETQYF	TGTGCCAGCAGCCGCGACAGCGTCCAAGAGACCCAGTACTTC
TRBV9	TRBD2	TRBJ2-2	many	CASSPRGGGTGELFF	TGTGCCAGCAGCCCACGGGGGGGGGGCACCGGGGAGCTGTTTTTT
TRBV27	.	TRBJ2-2	many	CASSLRLRDVNTGELFF	TGTGCCAGCAGTTTACGGCTTCGCGACGTTAACACCGGGGAGCTGTTTTTT
TRBV6-5	TRBD2	TRBJ2-3	.	CASRAGGPVTDTQYF	TGTGCCAGCAGAGCGGGGGGCCCTGTCACAGATACGCAGTATTTT
TRBV7-9	.	TRBJ2-5	.	CASSFYICSVPSGETQYF	.
TRBV5-1	TRBD2	TRBJ2-1	many	CASSFSSGGRYNEQFF	TGCGCCAGCAGCTTTTCTAGCGGGGGCCGCTACAATGAGCAGTTCTTC
TRBV29-1	TRBD2	TRBJ2-2	many	CSVEPSGGRTGELFF	TGCAGCGTTGAGCCCAGCGGGGGCAGGACCGGGGAGCTGTTTTTT